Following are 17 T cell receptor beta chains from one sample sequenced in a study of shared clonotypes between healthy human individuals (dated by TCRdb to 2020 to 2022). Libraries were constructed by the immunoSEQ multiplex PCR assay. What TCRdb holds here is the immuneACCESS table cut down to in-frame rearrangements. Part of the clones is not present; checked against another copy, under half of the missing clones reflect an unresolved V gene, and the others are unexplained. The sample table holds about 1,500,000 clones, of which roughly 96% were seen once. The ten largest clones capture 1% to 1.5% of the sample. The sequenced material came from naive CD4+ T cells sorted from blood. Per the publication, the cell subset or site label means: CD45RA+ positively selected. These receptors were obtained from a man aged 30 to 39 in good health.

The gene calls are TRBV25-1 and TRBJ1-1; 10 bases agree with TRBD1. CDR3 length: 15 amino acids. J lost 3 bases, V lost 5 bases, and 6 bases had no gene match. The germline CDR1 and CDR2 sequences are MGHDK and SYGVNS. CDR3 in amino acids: CASSRFGTGDTEAFF. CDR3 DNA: TGTGCCAGCAGTCGGTTCGGGACAGGGGACACTGAAGCTTTCTTT.

The CDR3 here is CASSALGGQGNEQFF. CDR3 DNA sequence: TGTGCCAGTAGCGCCCTAGGGGGCCAGGGCAATGAGCAGTTCTTC. The chain couples TRBV19 to TRBJ2-1; TRBD1 agrees at 7 bases. After removal of 6 bases from V and 6 bases from J, the junction contained 11 bases not matched to a gene. The length of the CDR3 is 15 residues. Looked up from germline, CDR1 is LNHDA and CDR2 is SQIVND (reference sequence).

The CDR3 loop is CASSQDLPATNEKLFF. The CDR3 coding sequence is TGCGCCAGCAGCCAAGATCTGCCAGCAACTAATGAAAAACTGTTTTTT. The rearrangement joins TRBV4-1 to TRBJ1-4; no clear D. Trimming pared 0 bases from V and 0 bases from J, leaving 8 bases between. Germline lookup yields CDR1 MGHRA and CDR2 YSYEKL. The CDR3 has 16 amino acids.

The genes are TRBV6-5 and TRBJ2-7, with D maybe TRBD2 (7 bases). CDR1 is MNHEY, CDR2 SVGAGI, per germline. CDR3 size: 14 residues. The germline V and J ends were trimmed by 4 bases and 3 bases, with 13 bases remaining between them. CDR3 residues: CASSFGGAVYEQYF. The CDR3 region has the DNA TGTGCCAGCAGTTTTGGGGGGGCGGTCTACGAGCAGTACTTC.

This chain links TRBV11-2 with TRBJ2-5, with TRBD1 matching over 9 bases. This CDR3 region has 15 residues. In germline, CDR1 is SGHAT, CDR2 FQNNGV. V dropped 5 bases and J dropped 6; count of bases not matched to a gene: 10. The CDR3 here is CASSPYRGLRKTQYF. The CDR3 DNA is TGTGCCAGCAGCCCTTACAGGGGGCTGAGGAAGACCCAGTACTTC.

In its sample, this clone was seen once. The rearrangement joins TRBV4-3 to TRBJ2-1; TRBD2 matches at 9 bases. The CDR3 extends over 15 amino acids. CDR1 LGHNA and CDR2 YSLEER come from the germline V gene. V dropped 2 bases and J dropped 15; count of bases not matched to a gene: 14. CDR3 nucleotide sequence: TGCGCCAGCAGCCAAATTGTAAAAGGACTAGCGAACCTGTTCTTC. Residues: CASSQIVKGLANLFF.

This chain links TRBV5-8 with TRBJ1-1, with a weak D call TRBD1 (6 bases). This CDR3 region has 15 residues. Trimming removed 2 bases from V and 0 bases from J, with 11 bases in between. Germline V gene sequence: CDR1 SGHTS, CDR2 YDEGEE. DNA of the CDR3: TGTGCCAGCAGCTTCCTCGACAGGTTGAACACTGAAGCTTTCTTT. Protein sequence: CASSFLDRLNTEAFF.

This chain's CDR3 is CATHSRQDYGYTF. DNA of the CDR3: TGTGCCACGCACAGTCGCCAAGACTATGGCTACACCTTC. V gene TRBV10-3 combines with J gene TRBJ1-2; D is uncertain. Trimming stripped 10 bases from V and 3 bases from J, with 15 bases between. Germline V CDR1 and CDR2: ENHRY, SYGVKD. The CDR3 consists of 13 residues.

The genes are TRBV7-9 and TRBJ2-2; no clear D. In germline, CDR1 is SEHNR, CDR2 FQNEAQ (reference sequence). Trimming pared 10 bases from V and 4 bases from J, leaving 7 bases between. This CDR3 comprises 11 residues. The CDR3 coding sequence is TGTGCCACCGCTACCACCGGGGAGCTGTTTTTT. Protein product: CATATTGELFF.

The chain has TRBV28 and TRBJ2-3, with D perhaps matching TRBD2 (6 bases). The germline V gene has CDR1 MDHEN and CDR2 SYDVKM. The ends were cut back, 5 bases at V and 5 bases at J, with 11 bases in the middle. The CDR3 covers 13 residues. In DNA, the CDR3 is TGTGCCAGCAGTGGTGCTAGCGTAGATACGCAGTATTTT. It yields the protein CASSGASVDTQYF.

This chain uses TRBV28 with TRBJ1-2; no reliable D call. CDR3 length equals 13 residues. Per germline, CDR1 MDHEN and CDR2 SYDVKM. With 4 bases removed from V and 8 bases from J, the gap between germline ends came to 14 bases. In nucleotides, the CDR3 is TGTGCCAGCAGTTCGGGCCCCCAATGGGGCTACACCTTC. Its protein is CASSSGPQWGYTF.

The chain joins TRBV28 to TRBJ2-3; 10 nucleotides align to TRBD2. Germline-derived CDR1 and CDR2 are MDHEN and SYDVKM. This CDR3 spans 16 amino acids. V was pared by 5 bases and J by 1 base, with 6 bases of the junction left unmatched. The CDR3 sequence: CASSRASGSGTDTQYF. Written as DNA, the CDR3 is TGTGCCAGCAGTCGGGCTAGCGGGAGTGGCACAGATACGCAGTATTTT.

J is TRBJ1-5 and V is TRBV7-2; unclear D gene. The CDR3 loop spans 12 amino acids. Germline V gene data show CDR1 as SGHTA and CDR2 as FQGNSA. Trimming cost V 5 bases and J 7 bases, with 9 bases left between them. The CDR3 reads CASSPPGQPQHF. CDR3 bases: TGTGCCAGCAGCCCGCCCGGGCAGCCCCAGCATTTT.

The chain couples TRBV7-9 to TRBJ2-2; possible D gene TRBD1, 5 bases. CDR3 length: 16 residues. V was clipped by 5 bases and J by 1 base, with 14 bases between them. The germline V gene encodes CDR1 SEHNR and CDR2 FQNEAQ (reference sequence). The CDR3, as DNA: TGTGCCAGCAGCCCTACCCTGGGGCAGAACACCGGGGAGCTGTTTTTT. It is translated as CASSPTLGQNTGELFF.

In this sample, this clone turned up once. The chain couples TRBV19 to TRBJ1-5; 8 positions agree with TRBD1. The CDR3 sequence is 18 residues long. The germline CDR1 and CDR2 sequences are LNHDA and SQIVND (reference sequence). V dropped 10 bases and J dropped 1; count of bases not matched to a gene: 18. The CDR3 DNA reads TGTGCCACGCACGTGAAGGGACAGGCTTTAGGAAGCAATCAGCCCCAGCATTTT. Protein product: CATHVKGQALGSNQPQHF.

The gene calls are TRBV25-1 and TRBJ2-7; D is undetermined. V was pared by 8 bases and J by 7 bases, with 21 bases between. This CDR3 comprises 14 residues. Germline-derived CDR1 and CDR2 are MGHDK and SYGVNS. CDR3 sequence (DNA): TGTGCCAGCGAGACCTCGGGCCCGCTCGGGGAGCAGTACTTC. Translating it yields CASETSGPLGEQYF.

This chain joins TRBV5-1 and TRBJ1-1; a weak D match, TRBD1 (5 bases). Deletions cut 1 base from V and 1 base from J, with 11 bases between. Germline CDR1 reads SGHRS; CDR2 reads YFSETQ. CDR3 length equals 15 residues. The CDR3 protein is CASSLSRQRNTEAFF. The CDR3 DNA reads TGCGCCAGCAGCTTGTCACGACAGAGGAACACTGAAGCTTTCTTT.